Sequencing of this T cell receptor beta chain was carried out in a study of Tregs in tolerant kidney transplant recipients. The study, taken as a whole, reports: The most relevant donor-specific Treg TCRbeta repertoire apparently came from expansion with activated donor B cells. Biological reproducibility was not directly addressed, but technical replication error appeared minimal. Few patients were studied, so findings need validation in larger groups.

As for this clone: The antigen is unknown.

Unstimulated Tregs (CD4+CD25+CD127-) and CD4+CD25- non-Tregs were sorted from PBMCs. Profiling relied on immunoSEQ multiplex PCR, and the TCRdb table lists in-frame clones only, not all of them. The sample shows about 240,000 clones, roughly four fifths of them seen only once. The J segment lost 5 bases and the V segment lost 1 base, leaving 4 bases of the junction unmatched. CDR3 length equals 15 residues. From germline, CDR1 is SGHTS and CDR2 YDEGEE. This sequence joins TRBV5-8 and TRBJ2-3; 10 bases agree with TRBD2. The origin of this receptor is a human donor in good health. Sequencing was carried out using CD4+ T cells from blood. CDR3 sequence (DNA): TGTGCCAGCAGCTTGACTAGCGGGGTAAAAGATACGCAGTATTTT. Translated, it gives CASSLTSGVKDTQYF.